Listed below are T cell receptor beta chains from one sample, sequenced in a study of CD8 T cells in ankylosing spondylitis. TCRdb redid the calling of the 5' RACE reads with MiXCR, one entry per CDR3 protein. The sample records approximately 200,000 distinct CDR3 sequences, around 13% being singletons. The sequenced sample consisted of blood, either unsorted or a sorted T cell fraction (not recorded which). These receptors came from a male donor with ankylosing spondylitis or in good health (not recorded which). CDR3s include the opening cysteine and the closing phenylalanine or tryptophan. A D gene is named only where the DNA matches it firmly. Only some rows state a clone size, as once, few, many or a class for expanded clones.

d_call | j_call | cdr3_length | clone_size | v_call | cdr3_nt | cdr3_aa
- | TRBJ2-7 | 13 | few | TRBV7-9 | TGTGCCAGCAGCCCTTCGGCGCGGTACGAGCAGTACTTC | CASSPSARYEQYF
TRBD1 | TRBJ1-2 | 11 | few | TRBV12-3/TRBV12-4 | TGTGCCACCCTGGAGGGGGCTGGCTACACCTTC | CATLEGAGYTF
- | TRBJ2-1 | 14 | few | TRBV11-3 | TGTGCCAGCAGCACCCGGGACTCCGGGGATGAGCAGTTCTTC | CASSTRDSGDEQFF
TRBD2 | TRBJ2-1 | 14 | - | TRBV20-1 | TGCAGTGCTAGGGGACTAGCAGGGTTCAATGAGCAGTTCTTC | CSARGLAGFNEQFF
- | TRBJ2-7 | 13 | - | TRBV30 | TGTGCCTGGAGCCTCTCCGGGCCCTACGAGCAGTACTTC | CAWSLSGPYEQYF
- | TRBJ2-1 | 14 | - | TRBV19 | TGTGCCATTAGTATATCCAGCTCCTACAATGAGCAGTTCTTC | CAISISSSYNEQFF
- | TRBJ2-1 | 14 | - | TRBV13 | TGTGCCAGCATTCGGGGTGGGTTTTACAATGAGCAGTTCTTC | CASIRGGFYNEQFF
- | TRBJ2-7 | 15 | - | TRBV28 | TGTGCCAGCAGTTTTTGGCTCTCGAGCTCCTACGAGCAGTACTTC | CASSFWLSSSYEQYF
- | TRBJ2-7 | 13 | - | TRBV7-9 | TGTGCCAGCAGCCAGGACAGCACCTACGAGCAGTACTTC | CASSQDSTYEQYF
- | TRBJ1-1 | 13 | few | TRBV7-6 | TGTGCCAGCATCTATTCTCCGACAGGTGAAGCTTTCTTT | CASIYSPTGEAFF
- | TRBJ2-1 | 13 | - | TRBV12-3/TRBV12-4 | TGTGCCAGCAGTTTAGGCTATGGCAATGAGCAGTTCTTC | CASSLGYGNEQFF
- | TRBJ2-5 | 15 | few | TRBV21-1 | TGTGCCAGCACCCCTGGGACAGGGGCCCAAGAGACCCAGTACTTC | CASTPGTGAQETQYF
TRBD2 | TRBJ2-1 | 16 | few | TRBV10-3 | TGTGCCATCAGTGAGTCAACTAGCGGGACCTACAATGAGCAGTTCTTC | CAISESTSGTYNEQFF
- | TRBJ1-2 | 14 | - | TRBV25-1 | TGTGCCAGCAGTGATTGGAACAGCGATTATGGCTACACCTTC | CASSDWNSDYGYTF
- | TRBJ1-1 | 13 | - | TRBV6-4 | TGTGCCAGCAGTGACACAGGGAACACTGAAGCTTTCTTT | CASSDTGNTEAFF
TRBD2 | TRBJ2-1 | 16 | few | TRBV5-1 | TGCGCCAGCAGCTTGGTCAATGAAGCGGGGGGACATGAGCAGTTCTTC | CASSLVNEAGGHEQFF
- | TRBJ2-7 | 11 | many | TRBV27 | TGTGCCAGCAGTTCCCTTTACGAGCAGTACTTC | CASSSLYEQYF
TRBD2 | TRBJ2-1 | 19 | few | TRBV20-1 | TGCAGTGCTAGAGATGGGGGACTAGCGGGAGAATTGGCCTACAATGAGCAGTTCTTC | CSARDGGLAGELAYNEQFF
TRBD2 | TRBJ2-5 | 14 | few | TRBV7-2 | TGTGCCAGCAGCTTGGGACTAGTGGAAGAGACCCAGTACTTC | CASSLGLVEETQYF
- | TRBJ2-2 | 15 | - | TRBV20-1 | TGCAGTGCTAGAGCTAGCGTGGCGAACACCGGGGAGCTGTTTTTT | CSARASVANTGELFF
- | TRBJ2-3 | 14 | few | TRBV3-1 | TGTGCCAGCAGCCAGGGGGAGAGCACAGATACGCAGTATTTT | CASSQGESTDTQYF
- | TRBJ2-7 | 13 | few | TRBV12-3/TRBV12-4 | TGTGCCAGCAGTTTACAGGGGAGGTACGAGCAGTACTTC | CASSLQGRYEQYF
TRBD1 | TRBJ2-7 | 15 | - | TRBV4-1 | TGCGCCAGCAGCCAAGAACGGGACAGGCCCTACGAGCAGTACTTC | CASSQERDRPYEQYF
- | TRBJ2-1 | 15 | once | TRBV20-1 | TGCAGTGCAATCGACCAGGTCGGGTCCTACAATGAGCAGTTCTTC | CSAIDQVGSYNEQFF
- | TRBJ1-1 | 13 | - | TRBV29-1 | TGCAGCGTTGAGGGCAGAGAGAACACTGAAGCTTTCTTT | CSVEGRENTEAFF
- | TRBJ2-2 | 19 | - | TRBV19 | TGTGCCAGTAGTATCCGGCGGACTACCCAGGGCCCGAACACCGGGGAGCTGTTTTTT | CASSIRRTTQGPNTGELFF
- | TRBJ1-2 | 13 | many | TRBV9 | TGTGCCAGCAGCGCCTCCAACTGGGATGGCTACACCTTC | CASSASNWDGYTF